This T cell receptor beta chain was retrieved from a study of CD8+ T cells in alopecia areata (dated by TCRdb to about 2018). With regard to the full study: Treated patients were enrolled in an open-label pilot trial of oral tofacitinib, 5 to 10 mg twice daily, for moderate-to-severe alopecia areata. Patients stayed on tofacitinib for 6 to 18 months and then had 6 months of follow-up off drug so that delayed response and recurrence could be assessed. In treated patients, disease severity was measured using the SALT score, which gives the percentage of scalp surface area affected. To study T cell clonal expansion in alopecia areata, the researchers applied high-throughput TCRbeta sequencing to both the C3H/HeJ mouse model and human patients. Human TCRbeta sequencing covered scalp tissue and sorted CD4+ and CD8+ peripheral blood T cells from patchy and totalis/universalis alopecia areata patients and healthy controls. Biopsies were taken from tofacitinib-treated patients at baseline and again at 4 and 24 weeks into treatment, and several of those patients also had a later scalp biopsy. Scalp clonality was compared among normal scalp (n=4), patchy alopecia areata scalp (n=8), and alopecia totalis/universalis scalp (n=8). RNA was extracted with the PAXgene miRNA kit for fixed scalp, the miRNeasy kit for PBMCs, and the RNeasy kit for mouse skin. TCRbeta CDR3 regions were amplified by immunoSEQ multiplex PCR with 35 Vbeta forward and 13 Jbeta reverse primers.

This clone was found a few times. The antigen it recognizes is unknown. Base qualities were left out, and no much larger clone turns up one base away. From a lookup of the germline V gene (reference sequence), CDR1 and CDR2 are MNHEY and SMNVEV. Compared with germline, V lacks 6 bases and J lacks 4 bases; bases without a gene match: 11. The CDR3 spans 16 residues, from the cysteine through the phenylalanine. This entry keeps only the CDR3 DNA: 48 bases, framed from base 1. The time point label, read with the paper, signifies: less than five weeks on oral tofacitinib. Sample treatment or condition, as interpreted from the label and publication: oral pan-JAK inhibitor, 5-10 mg twice daily. Lesional scalp punch biopsies and peripheral blood were obtained from alopecia areata patients. PBMCs were separated by density centrifugation and stained for CD3, CD4 and CD8, after which CD4+ and CD8+ T cells were sorted on a FACSAria.

Results and caveats for the whole study, not just this receptor: Because the treated cohort was small and had just a single nonresponder, larger studies are needed to establish links between baseline CD8+ expansion and response. During tofacitinib treatment, many expanded lesional clones stuck around in both scalp and blood, and this persistence may partly explain why relapse happens after treatment is stopped. Compared with normal scalp, lesional scalp had higher clonality and more expanded CD8+ clones, particularly in alopecia totalis/universalis, a pattern that suggests antigenic drive. Scalp TCR repertoire analysis is complicated because resident alphabeta T cells in normal human skin are also sequenced, whereas mouse skin is dominated by gammadelta T cells. Tofacitinib significantly lowered scalp clonality and the number of expanded CD8+ clones among the top 100 scalp clones. TCR sequences shared between patients were less clear than in mice, possibly partly because of HLA diversity in the patient population.

Receptor amplification or capture employed the immunoSEQ multiplex PCR assay. RNA was extracted from all samples and reverse transcribed into cDNA, which served as template for TCR sequencing. First-strand cDNA was synthesized with SuperScript III using a 2:1 mix of oligo-dT and random hexamers. A synthetic immune receptor repertoire was used to gauge amplification bias, and whatever bias remained was removed computationally. On the study's bioinformatics: After raw reads were preprocessed to remove errors, the CDR3 was defined following IMGT conventions as running from the conserved cysteine to phenylalanine. To get clonality, Shannon entropy was normalized by log2 of the number of productive unique TCRs and the result was subtracted from 1. Whether scalp clones were CD4 or CD8 was inferred by matching scalp TCRbeta sequences against CD4 and CD8 repertoires sorted from blood. TCRdb carries this immuneACCESS record with in-frame sequences only. Its versions omit some clonotypes, under half of them owing to an unresolved V gene in the studies checked, with the rest unexplained. D and trimming were read from the DNA, whereas the V and J calls and clone size are those reported in that table. A total of under 200,000 clones appear in this sample, about 71% of them only once. Roughly 0.91% of the sample lies in the top ten.

The sequence was obtained from a human donor with alopecia areata. The input for sequencing was CD4+ T cells sorted from blood, taken at week 4, from a patient treated with tofacitinib. The chain joins TRBV27 to TRBJ2-3; 9 middle bases align to TRBD2. Here is the DNA: TGTGCCAGCAGACCGAGGCGGGGGGGCTTGGCAGATACGCAGTATTTT. Its protein product is CASRPRRGGLADTQYF.